These 29 T cell receptor beta chains share one sample of origin, sequenced in a study of T cell repertoires in cytomegalovirus infection. In TCRdb, the reads were re-called with MiXCR into one record per CDR3 protein. The table shows approximately 990,000 distinct CDR3 sequences, with 25% to 40% occurring only once. These receptors' antigens are unknown. Sequenced material: cultured CD8+ T cells from PBMCs, taken from culture after CMV antigen stimulation. The receptors stem from a human donor in good health (CMV status not recorded). Some clones in this sample may be carry-over from other donors' samples.

V and J are TRBV5-1 and TRBJ1-2; weak D call: TRBD1 (6 bases). Germline lookup yields CDR1 SGHRS and CDR2 YFSETQ. V was shortened by 0 bases and J by 4 bases, with 13 bases between the two germline ends. The CDR3 is 15 amino acids. CDR3 sequence reads: CASSLEGGRPYGYTF. The CDR3 DNA follows: TGCGCCAGCAGCTTGGAAGGGGGGCGACCCTATGGCTACACCTTC.

This clonotype has ten or more counts. At one end, the junction sequence differs from germline, possibly due to a read error. J is TRBJ2-7 and V is TRBV12-3 or TRBV12-4; D is unclear. CDR3 length: 11 amino acids. CDR3 sequence (DNA): TGTGCCAGCAGCTTAGGCTACGAGCAGTACTTC. This gives the protein CASSLGYEQYF.

This clonotype was observed a few times. The chain uses TRBV4-3 and TRBJ2-1, with D uncertain. V was clipped by 1 base and J by 2 bases, with 9 bases between them. Germline V gene sequence: CDR1 LGHNA, CDR2 YSLEER. The CDR3 covers 15 residues. CDR3 bases: TGCGCCAGCAGCCAAGGGCTGGGAACCTACAATGAGCAGTTCTTC. Amino acid sequence: CASSQGLGTYNEQFF.

The rearrangement joins TRBV7-3 to TRBJ1-2, with 9 bases fitting TRBD1. The CDR3 loop spans 16 amino acids. Germline V CDR1 and CDR2: SGHTA, FQGTGA. The junction had 14 bases not matched to a gene; V was cut back by 4 bases and J by 8 bases. The CDR3 is CASSSTLTGGRGGYTF. The DNA for the CDR3 is TGTGCCAGCAGCTCGACCCTGACAGGGGGTCGAGGCGGCTACACCTTC.

This clonotype showed up just a few times. The CDR3 DNA reads as TGTGCCAGCAGTCCCCTAGTCCGGGACTTCCAGTTCTTC. Its protein is CASSPLVRDFQFF. This chain connects TRBV2 to TRBJ2-1; tentative D call: TRBD2 (6 bases). V was pared by 5 bases and J by 13 bases, with 18 bases between. This CDR3 contains 13 residues. Germline CDR1 and CDR2: SNHLY and FYNNEI.

There are many counts of this clonotype. One end of the junction varies from germline; a read error may be responsible. This chain joins TRBV12-3 or TRBV12-4 and TRBJ1-1; the D gene is possibly TRBD1 (5 bases). The CDR3 extends over 12 amino acids. The CDR3 sequence: CASSFGGTEAFF. CDR3 coding DNA: TGTGCCAGTAGTTTCGGGGGCACTGAAGCTTTCTTT.

This clonotype occurred a few times. The chain couples TRBV6-5 to TRBJ2-5; 11 bases align to TRBD2. Germline lookup yields CDR1 MNHEY and CDR2 SVGAGI. This CDR3 comprises 16 residues. V lost 6 bases, J lost 7 bases, and 13 bases stayed unmatched. For the CDR3, the DNA is TGTGCCAGCAGACCCCGCTGGGTAGCGGGGGGGGGGACCCAGTACTTC. Its protein product is CASRPRWVAGGGTQYF.

This clonotype was seen many times. This sequence joins TRBV7-9 and TRBJ1-5, with unresolved D. Germline assignment: CDR1 SEHNR and CDR2 FQNEAQ (reference sequence). The V end was cut by 4 bases, the J end by 0 bases, with 13 bases between. There are 16 residues in the CDR3. The CDR3 here is CASSSSGGHSNQPQHF. The CDR3 DNA follows: TGTGCCAGCAGCTCCAGTGGAGGGCATAGCAATCAGCCCCAGCATTTT.

The gene calls are TRBV27 and TRBJ2-3; the match to TRBD2 covers 8 bases. This CDR3 is built from 14 residues. The V gene end was trimmed by 4 bases and the J gene end by 7 bases; junction bases not matched to a gene: 7. Looked up from germline, CDR1 is MNHEY and CDR2 is SMNVEV (reference sequence). CDR3 loop: CASSWVGGVNTQYF. The CDR3 DNA reads as TGTGCCAGCAGTTGGGTCGGGGGGGTTAATACGCAGTATTTT.

The chain has TRBV2 and TRBJ2-2; tentative D call: TRBD1 (6 bases). Looked up from germline, CDR1 is SNHLY and CDR2 is FYNNEI. The CDR3 sequence is 16 residues long. Trimming took off 5 bases at V and 2 bases at J, with 15 bases between the two ends. The DNA for the CDR3 is TGTGCCAGCAGTACAGGACAGCCAACCAACACCGGGGAGCTGTTTTTT. Protein: CASSTGQPTNTGELFF.

In its sample, this clonotype was seen a few times. The chain uses TRBV19 and TRBJ2-3; D call uncertain. Trimming removed 9 bases from V and 1 base from J, with 17 bases in between. This CDR3 has 15 residues. Germline-derived CDR1 and CDR2 are LNHDA and SQIVND (reference sequence). CDR3 residues: CASSWQAAGTDTQYF. The CDR3 DNA reads as TGTGCCAGCAGTTGGCAGGCAGCTGGCACAGATACGCAGTATTTT.

This clonotype was observed a handful of times. This chain links TRBV6-4 with TRBJ2-1, with 8 bases aligning to TRBD1. Per the germline V gene, CDR1 is MRHNA and CDR2 is SNTAGT. V dropped 4 bases and J dropped 10; count of bases not matched to a gene: 9. The CDR3 has 14 amino acids. CDR3 amino acids: CASSVGTGTMEQFF. In DNA form, the CDR3 reads TGTGCCAGCAGTGTCGGGACAGGCACAATGGAGCAGTTCTTC.

This clonotype is a singleton in its sample. The CDR3 sequence: CASGLASGGAETQYF. The CDR3 DNA is TGTGCTAGTGGTTTGGCGTCAGGGGGCGCAGAGACCCAGTACTTC. This chain joins TRBV12-5 and TRBJ2-5; 8 bases line up with TRBD1. CDR1 and CDR2 (germline): LGHNT, FRNRAP. The CDR3 has 15 residues. V lost 1 base and J lost 4; bases outside the gene matches: 5.

This clonotype was observed a handful of times. V usage is TRBV11-2 and J usage is TRBJ1-1; D is perhaps TRBD1 (6 bases). Germline assignment: CDR1 SGHAT and CDR2 FQNNGV. The germline V and J ends were trimmed by 5 bases and 7 bases, with 14 bases remaining between them. The CDR3 totals 13 residues. The CDR3 here is CASSGGQNFEAFF. CDR3 DNA sequence: TGTGCCAGCAGCGGGGGGCAGAACTTTGAAGCTTTCTTT.

This clonotype was detected a few times. The rearrangement joins TRBV7-9 to TRBJ2-7; 7 positions agree with TRBD1. The germline CDR1 and CDR2 sequences are SEHNR and FQNEAQ (reference sequence). Trimming at V came to 4 bases and at J to 3 bases, leaving 12 bases not matched to a gene. This CDR3 region has 16 residues. CDR3 loop: CASSSTLRQGLYEQYV. CDR3 in DNA: TGTGCCAGCAGCTCCACCCTCCGACAGGGTCTCTACGAGCAGTACGTC.

Only a few counts were recorded for this clonotype. The J gene is TRBJ2-2, the V gene TRBV2, with TRBD2 matching 10 bases. V was clipped by 7 bases and J by 2 bases; unmatched bases: 7. This CDR3 is built from 16 residues. The V gene's germline CDR1 is SNHLY and CDR2 FYNNEI. The CDR3 loop reads CASMGLAGVNTGELFF. CDR3 coding DNA: TGTGCCAGCATGGGTCTAGCGGGGGTTAACACCGGGGAGCTGTTTTTT.

This clonotype was seen more than once but under ten times. The chain combines TRBV7-6 with TRBJ1-1; unclear D gene. Trimming removed 11 bases from V and 3 bases from J, with 10 bases in between. Looked up from germline, CDR1 is SGHVS and CDR2 is FNYEAQ. The CDR3 loop spans 11 amino acids. In DNA, the CDR3 is TGTGCCGCACGCGGGGACACTGAAGCTTTCTTT. Translated, it gives CAARGDTEAFF.

This clonotype has a count of ten or more. This chain links TRBV10-3 with TRBJ2-5; TRBD2 might be the D (5 bases). Germline CDR1 is ENHRY and CDR2 is SYGVKD. Trimming took off 8 bases at V and 1 base at J, with 11 bases between the two ends. The CDR3 has 13 amino acids. The CDR3: CAIQAGLQETQYF. CDR3 nucleotides: TGTGCCATCCAGGCGGGCCTCCAAGAGACCCAGTACTTC.

V usage is TRBV28 and J usage is TRBJ1-2; 8 bases agree with TRBD1. Germline CDR1 and CDR2: MDHEN and SYDVKM. V shed 5 bases and J 8 bases; nucleotides not matched to a gene: 7. The CDR3 runs 13 residues. For the CDR3, the DNA is TGTGCCAGCAGTCGTCCAGGGGGCTGGGGCTACACCTTC. The encoded protein is CASSRPGGWGYTF.

J is TRBJ2-5 and V is TRBV4-2; D is possibly TRBD2 (7 bases). The CDR3 consists of 17 residues. Trimming took off 0 bases at V and 1 base at J, with 15 bases between the two ends. From germline, CDR1 is LGHNA and CDR2 YNFKEQ. CDR3 protein: CASSQETGGGLQETQYF. CDR3 nucleotide sequence: TGTGCCAGCAGCCAAGAAACTGGCGGGGGCCTCCAAGAGACCCAGTACTTC.

This clonotype showed up just a few times. J is TRBJ1-1 and V is TRBV6-1, with D tentatively TRBD1 (5 bases). This CDR3 contains 15 residues. Trimming cost V 10 bases and J 1 base, with 19 bases left between them. The germline gives CDR1 MNHNS, CDR2 SASEGT. CDR3 nucleotides: TGTGCCACTTGGGGGGAGACCGGAGGGAACACTGAAGCTTTCTTT. Encoded protein: CATWGETGGNTEAFF.

This clonotype was seen repeatedly, ten times or more. The chain carries TRBV7-9 and TRBJ1-2; 9 nucleotides match TRBD1. With V trimmed by 8 bases and J by 0 bases, 13 bases remained unmatched. The CDR3 is 17 residues long. In germline, CDR1 is SEHNR, CDR2 FQNEAQ (reference sequence). The CDR3 loop reads CASFTGGFTASNYGYTF. Written as DNA, the CDR3 is TGTGCCAGCTTCACAGGGGGCTTTACAGCTTCTAACTATGGCTACACCTTC.

This clonotype turned up a few times. This chain links TRBV6-5 with TRBJ2-7, with TRBD1 identical over 10 bases. Germline lookup yields CDR1 MNHEY and CDR2 SVGAGI. The CDR3 is 12 amino acids. Trimming took 2 bases from V and 11 from J; bases not matched to a gene: 3. The CDR3 region is CASSYGTGEEYF. CDR3 nucleotides: TGTGCCAGCAGTTACGGGACAGGGGAGGAGTACTTC.

This clonotype was observed a few times. The V call is TRBV7-9, the J call TRBJ2-7, with D perhaps TRBD1 or TRBD2 (6 bases each). This CDR3 contains 17 residues. V was trimmed by 5 bases and J by 3 bases, leaving 23 bases between them. Germline-derived CDR1 and CDR2 are SEHNR and FQNEAQ (reference sequence). For the CDR3, the DNA is TGTGCCAGCAGCCCGCCGGAGGGGGACTTAACTCTCTACGAGCAGTACTTC. The encoded protein is CASSPPEGDLTLYEQYF.

A few counts support this clonotype. The chain employs TRBV24-1 and TRBJ2-2; 7 bases are shared with TRBD1. With V trimmed by 6 bases and J by 5 bases, 17 bases remained unmatched. The CDR3 is 18 amino acids. Germline-derived CDR1 and CDR2 are KGHDR and SFDVKD. The CDR3 reads CATSLPIGQGVKTGELFF. DNA for the CDR3: TGTGCCACCAGTCTTCCCATAGGGCAGGGGGTAAAGACCGGGGAGCTGTTTTTT.

The table lists this clonotype with a few counts. CDR3 bases: TGTGCCAGCAGTTTTTACGGGGGCTGGGACAATGAGCAGTTCTTC. It specifies CASSFYGGWDNEQFF. The chain carries TRBV28 and TRBJ2-1, with D perhaps TRBD1 or TRBD2 (6 bases each). The germline V gene encodes CDR1 MDHEN and CDR2 SYDVKM. The CDR3 is 15 amino acids. V shed 3 bases and J shed 5 bases, with 14 bases lying between them.

Only a few counts were recorded for this clonotype. This chain links TRBV6-6 with TRBJ1-2; perhaps TRBD1 as D (5 bases). This CDR3 contains 14 residues. Germline CDR1 reads MNHNY; CDR2 reads SVGAGI (reference sequence). The V end was cut by 0 bases, the J end by 8 bases, with 13 bases between. The CDR3 nucleotides are TGTGCCAGCAGTTACTCGCAGGGAAGGATCGGCTACACCTTC. This sequence encodes CASSYSQGRIGYTF.

This clonotype was counted between two and nine times. The chain is built from TRBV7-2 and TRBJ1-1; perhaps TRBD1 as D (6 bases). The CDR3 consists of 15 residues. Trimming removed 1 base at V and 11 bases at J, with 20 bases between. Germline V gene data show CDR1 as SGHTA and CDR2 as FQGNSA. The CDR3 protein is CASSLGDVGGHLAFF. For the CDR3, the DNA is TGTGCCAGCAGCTTAGGGGACGTAGGGGGGCACTTGGCTTTCTTT.

This rearrangement joins TRBV7-1 to TRBJ1-2; the match to TRBD1 covers 7 bases. TRBV7-1 is noted as an ORF with a role that remains uncertain. The CDR3 runs 15 residues. J was trimmed by 0 bases and V by 8 bases; bases with no gene match: 9. As DNA, the CDR3 is TGTGCCAGCCCCAACCCGGGGACAGCTAACTATGGCTACACCTTC. It specifies CASPNPGTANYGYTF.